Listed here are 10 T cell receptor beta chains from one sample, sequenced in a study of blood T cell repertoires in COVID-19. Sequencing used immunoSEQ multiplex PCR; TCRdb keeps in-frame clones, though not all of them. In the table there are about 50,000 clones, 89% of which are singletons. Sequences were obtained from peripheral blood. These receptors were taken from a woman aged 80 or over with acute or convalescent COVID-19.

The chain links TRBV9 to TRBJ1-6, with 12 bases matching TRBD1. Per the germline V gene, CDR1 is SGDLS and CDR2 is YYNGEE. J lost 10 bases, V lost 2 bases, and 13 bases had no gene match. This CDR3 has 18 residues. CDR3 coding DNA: TGTGCCAGCAGCGTCGGTCCCGGGACAGGGGGCGGGGGCTCACCCCTCCACTTT. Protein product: CASSVGPGTGGGGSPLHF. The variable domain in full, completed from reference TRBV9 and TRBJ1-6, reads DSGVTQTPKHLITATGQRVTLRCSPRSGDLSVYWYQQSLDQGLQFLIQYYNGEERAKGNILERFSAQQFPDLHSELNLSSLELGDSALYFCASSVGPGTGGGGSPLHFGNGTRLTVT.

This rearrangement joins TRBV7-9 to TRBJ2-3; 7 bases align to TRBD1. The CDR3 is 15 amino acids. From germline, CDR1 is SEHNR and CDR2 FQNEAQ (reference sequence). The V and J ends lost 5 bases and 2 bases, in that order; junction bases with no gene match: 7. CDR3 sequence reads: CASSQQGQPTDTQYF. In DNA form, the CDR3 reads TGTGCCAGCAGCCAACAGGGACAGCCCACAGATACGCAGTATTTT.

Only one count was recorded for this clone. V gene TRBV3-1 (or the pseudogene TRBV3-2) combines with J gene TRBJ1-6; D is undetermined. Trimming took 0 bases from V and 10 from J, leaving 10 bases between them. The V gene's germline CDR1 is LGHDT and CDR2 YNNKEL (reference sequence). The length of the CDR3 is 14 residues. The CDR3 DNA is TGTGCCAGCAGCCAAGAATCTCTAATGTCACCCCTCCACTTT. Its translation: CASSQESLMSPLHF.

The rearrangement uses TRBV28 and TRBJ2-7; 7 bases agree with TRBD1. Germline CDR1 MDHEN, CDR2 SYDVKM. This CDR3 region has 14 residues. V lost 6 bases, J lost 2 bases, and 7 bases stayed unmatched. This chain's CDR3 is CASSWGTVPYEQYV. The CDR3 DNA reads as TGTGCCAGCAGCTGGGGGACAGTCCCCTACGAGCAGTACGTC.

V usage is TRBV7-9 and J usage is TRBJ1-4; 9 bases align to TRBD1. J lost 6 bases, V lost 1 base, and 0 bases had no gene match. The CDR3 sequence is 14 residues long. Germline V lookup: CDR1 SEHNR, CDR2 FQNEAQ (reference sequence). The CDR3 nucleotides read TGTGCCAGCAGCTTAGGGACAGGGGATGAAAAACTGTTTTTT. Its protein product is CASSLGTGDEKLFF.

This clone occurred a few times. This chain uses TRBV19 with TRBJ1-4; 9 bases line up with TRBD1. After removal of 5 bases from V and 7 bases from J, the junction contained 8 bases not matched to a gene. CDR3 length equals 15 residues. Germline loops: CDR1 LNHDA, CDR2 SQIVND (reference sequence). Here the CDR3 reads CASSSAGTGFEKLFF. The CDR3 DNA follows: TGTGCCAGTAGTTCAGCCGGGACAGGGTTTGAAAAACTGTTTTTT.

The CDR3 DNA reads as TGTGCCAGCAGCTTGGGCGGCGGGTGGGCTTACAATGAGCAGTTCTTC. Residues: CASSLGGGWAYNEQFF. The V gene is TRBV5-6, the J gene TRBJ2-1, with D possibly being TRBD2 (5 bases). V was pared by 0 bases and J by 4 bases, with 14 bases between. This CDR3 spans 16 amino acids. Per germline, CDR1 SGHDT and CDR2 YYEEEE.

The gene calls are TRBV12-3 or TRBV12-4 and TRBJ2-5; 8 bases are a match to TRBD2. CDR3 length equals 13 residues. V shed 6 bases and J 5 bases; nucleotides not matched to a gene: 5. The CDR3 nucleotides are TGTGCCAGCAGCCTCTTAGCGGGGGAGACCCAGTACTTC. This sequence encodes CASSLLAGETQYF.

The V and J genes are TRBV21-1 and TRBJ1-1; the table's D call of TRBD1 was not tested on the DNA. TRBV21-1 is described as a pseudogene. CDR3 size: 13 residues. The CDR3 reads CATPTRLNTEAFF. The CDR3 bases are TGTGCCACCCCGACACGGCTGAACACTGAAGCTTTCTTT.

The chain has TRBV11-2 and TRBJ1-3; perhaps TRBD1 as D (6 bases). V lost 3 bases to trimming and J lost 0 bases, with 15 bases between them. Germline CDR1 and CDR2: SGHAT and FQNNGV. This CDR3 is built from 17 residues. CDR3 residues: CASSFGRGGISGNTIYF. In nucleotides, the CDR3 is TGTGCCAGCAGCTTTGGCCGGGGGGGCATCTCTGGAAACACCATATATTTT.